This record concerns one TCR beta chain sequence. No antigen is known for it. 5'RACE with constant-segment primers yielded barcoded, UMI-tagged TCR alpha and TCR beta cDNA libraries. Via MiXCR, TCRdb re-called the 5' RACE reads, giving one row per CDR3 protein. The sample includes about 110,000 distinct CDR3 sequences, 18% of them seen just once. These data belong to a study of T-cell memory formation after mild COVID-19. Across the study: There were largely donor-specific TCR clusters.

The CDR3 runs 15 residues. V lost 3 bases and J 3 bases, leaving 11 bases between the germline ends. CDR1 is SEHNR, CDR2 FQNEAQ, per germline (reference sequence). The study, taken as a whole, reports: Prior to infection, memory already included some responding clones, suggesting cross-reactive memory joined. Among clones peaking at day 37 in the second wave, SARS-CoV-2 specificity remained unconfirmed.

The rearrangement joins TRBV7-9 to TRBJ2-2; tentatively, D is TRBD1 (5 bases). The sequencing input was PBMCs or a T cell subset sorted from them (not recorded which). This TCR came from a man between 18 and 35 years old who had mild COVID-19 (a few samples of this study predate the infection). Cell type and time point are not known. CDR3 residues: CASSLGQGDTGELFF. The CDR3 DNA is TGTGCCAGCAGCTTGGGTCAGGGTGACACCGGGGAGCTGTTTTTT.